The sample holds a few counts of the clone carrying this TCR beta chain. Antigen: not known. Per germline, CDR1 MDHEN and CDR2 SYDVKM. V lost 5 bases, J lost 3 bases, and 11 bases lay in between. The CDR3 covers 13 residues. The PCR used 60 Vbeta and 13 Jbeta primers. Produced via immunoSEQ multiplex PCR; TCRdb's table is partial and in-frame only. The table shows more than 95,000 clones, with roughly 15% occurring only once. The data derive from a study of cytomegalovirus exposure and HLA in healthy donors. Overall study findings and caveats: Excluded were some V segments that proved indistinguishable, including TRBV6-2 and TRBV6-3. The study designated fewer than 200 TCR beta chains cytomegalovirus-associated. It is likely that the observed cluster of highly shared sequence variants was a sequencing artifact. TCR beta V- and J-gene trimming was later associated with a missense DCLRE1C variant.

This chain links TRBV28 with TRBJ2-7, with D hard to call. The clonotype comes from a female donor in good health and CMV-seropositive. Sequenced material: PBMCs. The CDR3 DNA is TGTGCCAGCAGTCCACCCCCCGGCTACGAGCAGTACTTC. It encodes CASSPPPGYEQYF.